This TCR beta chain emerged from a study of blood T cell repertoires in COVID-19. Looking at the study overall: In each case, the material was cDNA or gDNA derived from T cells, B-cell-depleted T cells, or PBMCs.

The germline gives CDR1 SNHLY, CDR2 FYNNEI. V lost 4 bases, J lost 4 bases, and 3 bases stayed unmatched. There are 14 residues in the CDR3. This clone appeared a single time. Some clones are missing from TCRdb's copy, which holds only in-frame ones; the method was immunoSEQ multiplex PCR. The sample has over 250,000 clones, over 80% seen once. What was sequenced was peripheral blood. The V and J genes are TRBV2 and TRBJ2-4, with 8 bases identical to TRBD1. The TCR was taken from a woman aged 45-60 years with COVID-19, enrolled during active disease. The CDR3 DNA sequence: TGTGCCAGCAGTGCGGGACAGGTTAAAAACATTCAGTACTTC. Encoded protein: CASSAGQVKNIQYF. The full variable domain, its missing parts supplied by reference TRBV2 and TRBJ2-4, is EPEVTQTPSHQVTQMGQEVILRCVPISNHLYFYWYRQILGQKVEFLVSFYNNEISEKSEIFDDQFSVERPDGSNFTLKIRSTKLEDSAMYFCASSAGQVKNIQYFGAGTRLSVL.